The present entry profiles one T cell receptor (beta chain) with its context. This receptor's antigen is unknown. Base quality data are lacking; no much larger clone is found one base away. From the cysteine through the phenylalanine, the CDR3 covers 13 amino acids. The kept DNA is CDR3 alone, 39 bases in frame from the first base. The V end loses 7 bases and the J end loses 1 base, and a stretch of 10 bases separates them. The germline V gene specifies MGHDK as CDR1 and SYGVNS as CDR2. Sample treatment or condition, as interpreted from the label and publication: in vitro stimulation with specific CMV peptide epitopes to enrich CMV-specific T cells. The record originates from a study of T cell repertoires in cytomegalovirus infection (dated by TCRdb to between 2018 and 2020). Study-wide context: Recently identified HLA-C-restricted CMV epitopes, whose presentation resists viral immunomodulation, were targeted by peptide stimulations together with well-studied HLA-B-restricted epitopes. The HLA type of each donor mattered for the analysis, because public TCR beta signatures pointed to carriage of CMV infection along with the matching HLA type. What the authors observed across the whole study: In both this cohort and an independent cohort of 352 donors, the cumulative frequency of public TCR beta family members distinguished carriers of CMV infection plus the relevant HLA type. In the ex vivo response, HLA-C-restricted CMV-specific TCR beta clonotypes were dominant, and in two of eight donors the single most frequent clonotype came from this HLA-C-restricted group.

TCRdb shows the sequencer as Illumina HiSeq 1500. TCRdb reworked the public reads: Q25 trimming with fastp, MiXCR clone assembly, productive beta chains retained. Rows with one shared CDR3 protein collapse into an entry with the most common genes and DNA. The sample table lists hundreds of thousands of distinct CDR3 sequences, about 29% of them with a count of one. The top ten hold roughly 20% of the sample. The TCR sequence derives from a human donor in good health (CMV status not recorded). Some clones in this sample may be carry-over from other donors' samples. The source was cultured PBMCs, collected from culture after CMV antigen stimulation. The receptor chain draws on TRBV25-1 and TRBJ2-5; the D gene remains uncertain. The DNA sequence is TGTGCCAGCACTCGGATTGGCCAAGAGACCCAGTACTTC. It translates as CASTRIGQETQYF.